This T cell receptor beta chain is drawn from a study of T cells in Graves' hyperthyroidism and ophthalmopathy. Using RNA transcripts as the source, TCR beta CDR3 regions were amplified. HTBI primers were the set used in a first-round RT-PCR of the TCR CDR3. MiXCR, run by TCRdb on the multiplex PCR reads, gives a single entry per CDR3 protein. The repertoire holds roughly 560,000 distinct CDR3 sequences, with approximately 14% as singletons. The ends were cut back, 3 bases at V and 4 bases at J, with 7 bases in the middle. The germline V gene encodes CDR1 LNHDA and CDR2 SQIVND (reference sequence). The CDR3 extends over 13 amino acids.

This receptor was obtained from a woman in her thirties or forties with Graves' ophthalmopathy. The chain couples TRBV19 to TRBJ2-1, with no clear D. The sequenced material came from blood. The CDR3 is CASSIARYNEQFF. In nucleotides, the CDR3 is TGTGCCAGTAGTATTGCCAGATACAATGAGCAGTTCTTC. The entire variable domain, with the rest obtained from reference TRBV19 and TRBJ2-1, is as follows: DGGITQSPKYLFRKEGQNVTLSCEQNLNHDAMYWYRQDPGQGLRLIYYSQIVNDFQKGDIAEGYSVSREKKESFPLTVTSAQKNPTAFYLCASSIARYNEQFFGPGTRLTVL.